This entry lists 3 T cell receptor beta chains sequenced from one sample in a study of graft-versus-host responses after intestinal transplantation. Clones were read by immunoSEQ multiplex PCR, and TCRdb kept only the in-frame ones, dropping some. The top ten clones hold around 1.2% of a sample with more than 90,000 clones, around 92% of them seen once. No antigen has been assigned to these receptors. Specimen: unstimulated CD8+ T cells sorted from spleen or lymph node cells, collected before transplant. Every receptor here comes from a human donor who was the organ donor for an intestinal transplant.

The chain joins TRBV5-4 to TRBJ2-7; no firm D call. CDR3 size: 16 residues. CDR1 and CDR2 (germline): SGHNT, YYREEE (reference sequence). V dropped 4 bases and J dropped 2 bases, with 19 bases sitting between them. The CDR3 DNA follows: TGTGCCAGCAGCCGATACATCACGGGCGCCACCTACGAGCAGTACTTC. Protein: CASSRYITGATYEQYF. Based on the CDR3 plus reference TRBV5-4 and TRBJ2-7, the full variable domain is ETGVTQSPTHLIKTRGQQVTLRCSSQSGHNTVSWYQQALGQGPQFIFQYYREEENGRGNFPPRFSGLQFPNYSSELNVNALELDDSALYLCASSRYITGATYEQYFGPGTRLTVT.

This clone appeared once. The rearrangement links TRBV19 to TRBJ2-2, with D unresolved. The length of the CDR3 is 12 residues. V dropped 6 bases and J dropped 8 bases, with 10 bases sitting between them. Looked up from germline, CDR1 is LNHDA and CDR2 is SQIVND (reference sequence). CDR3 sequence: CASSPSAGELFF. For the CDR3, the DNA is TGTGCCAGTAGCCCTTCGGCTGGGGAGCTGTTTTTT.

The chain carries TRBV5-1 and TRBJ1-2; D not certain. Germline values: CDR1 SGHRS, CDR2 YFSETQ. The V gene lost 0 bases and the J gene lost 5 bases, with 8 bases spanning the gap. The CDR3 is 13 residues long. The CDR3 coding sequence is TGCGCCAGCAGCTTGGTTTCTTTTTATGGCTACACCTTC. Amino acid sequence: CASSLVSFYGYTF.